These 32 T cell receptor beta chains share one sample of origin, sequenced in a study of blood T cell repertoires in COVID-19. Repertoires were generated with immunoSEQ multiplex PCR, while TCRdb's copy carries only in-frame clones and drops some. Of 250,000 to 300,000 clones listed, nearly 90% are singletons. Sample: PBMCs or T cells enriched from blood (not recorded which). Receptors originate from a woman between 45 and 65 years old who had been exposed to COVID-19.

The chain recombines TRBV28 with TRBJ2-7, with 9 positions matching TRBD1. This CDR3 has 15 residues. V was pared by 5 bases and J by 3 bases, with 8 bases of the junction left unmatched. Germline values: CDR1 MDHEN, CDR2 SYDVKM. In DNA, the CDR3 is TGTGCCAGCAGTCCCTTTCCGGGACAGGGCTACGAGCAGTACTTC. Its translation: CASSPFPGQGYEQYF.

This chain uses TRBV4-1 with TRBJ1-2; 7 nucleotides align to TRBD1. The germline V gene encodes CDR1 MGHRA and CDR2 YSYEKL. The CDR3 has 15 amino acids. J lost 3 bases, V lost 0 bases, and 4 bases had no gene match. In nucleotides, the CDR3 is TGCGCCAGCAGCCAAGATTTAACAGGGGACTATGGCTACACCTTC. It is translated as CASSQDLTGDYGYTF.

V gene TRBV29-1 combines with J gene TRBJ2-1; D is ambiguous. V dropped 8 bases and J dropped 7 bases, with 12 bases sitting between them. Per germline, CDR1 SQVTM and CDR2 ANQGSEA. The CDR3 has 11 residues. CDR3 nucleotide sequence: TGCAGCTTAAGATCCCTAAATGAGCAGTTCTTC. This sequence encodes CSLRSLNEQFF.

This clone was seen a handful of times. The chain recombines TRBV5-1 with TRBJ2-3; possible D gene TRBD1, 6 bases. Trimming removed 6 bases from V and 2 bases from J, with 16 bases in between. CDR1 is SGHRS, CDR2 YFSETQ, per germline. This CDR3 has 15 amino acids. The CDR3 reads CASTTSGVSTDTQYF. The CDR3 bases are TGCGCCAGCACCACATCAGGGGTATCCACAGATACGCAGTATTTT.

The chain employs TRBV9 and TRBJ1-1; no definite D call. The germline gives CDR1 SGDLS, CDR2 YYNGEE. The CDR3 length is 15 residues. The ends were cut back, 1 base at V and 3 bases at J, with 13 bases in the middle. The CDR3 nucleotides are TGTGCCAGCAGCGTAACTCCGGTTCGGGACACTGAAGCTTTCTTT. Translation gives CASSVTPVRDTEAFF.

V usage is TRBV4-1 and J usage is TRBJ1-6, with TRBD1 matching over 7 bases. J was trimmed by 5 bases and V by 4 bases; bases with no gene match: 5. Germline V gene lookup returns CDR1 MGHRA and CDR2 YSYEKL. The CDR3 consists of 15 residues. CDR3 in amino acids: CASSREQGNNSPLHF. CDR3 sequence (DNA): TGCGCCAGCAGCCGAGAACAGGGGAATAATTCACCCCTCCACTTT.

The CDR3 DNA is TGTGCCAGCAGCCAATCTCGAGAGACCCAGTACTTC. Protein product: CASSQSRETQYF. The V call is TRBV16, the J call TRBJ2-5, with D unclear. The CDR3 contains 12 residues. The ends were cut back, 0 bases at V and 4 bases at J, with 3 bases in the middle. Per the germline V gene, CDR1 is KGHSY and CDR2 is FQNENV. Full variable domain (outside the CDR3, taken from reference TRBV16 and TRBJ2-5): GEEVAQTPKHLVRGEGQKAKLYCAPIKGHSYVFWYQQVLKNEFKFLISFQNENVFDETGMPKERFSAKCLPNSPCSLEIQATKLEDSAVYFCASSQSRETQYFGPGTRLLVL.

The genes are TRBV19 and TRBJ1-4, with D perhaps matching TRBD1 (5 bases). The V end lost 5 bases, the J end lost 8 bases, and 15 bases lay between the germline ends. Germline values: CDR1 LNHDA, CDR2 SQIVND (reference sequence). This CDR3 is 14 amino acids long. The CDR3, as DNA: TGTGCCAGTAGTCAGGACCGGCAGGGCGAAAAACTGTTTTTT. Amino acid sequence: CASSQDRQGEKLFF.

The J gene is TRBJ2-2, the V gene TRBV4-1, with 10 nucleotides matching TRBD1. With V trimmed by 0 bases and J by 4 bases, 2 bases remained unmatched. Germline CDR1 reads MGHRA; CDR2 reads YSYEKL. The CDR3 runs to 16 residues. In nucleotides, the CDR3 is TGCGCCAGCAGCCAAGAGTGGACAGGGGGCACCGGGGAGCTGTTTTTT. Its translation: CASSQEWTGGTGELFF.

The CDR3 is CSASRDSPLHF. Here the CDR3 DNA reads TGCAGTGCTAGCAGGGATTCACCCCTCCACTTT. The chain employs TRBV20-1 and TRBJ1-6, with a tentative D call TRBD1 (5 bases). CDR3 size: 11 residues. CDR1 is DFQATT, CDR2 SNEGSKA, per germline (reference sequence). V lost 3 bases, J lost 8 bases, and 5 bases lay in between.

The chain joins TRBV11-2 to TRBJ2-1, with 11 bases fitting TRBD2. The CDR3 totals 15 residues. V shed 8 bases, J shed 7 bases, and the junction held 10 bases outside the gene matches. Per germline, CDR1 SGHAT and CDR2 FQNNGV. The CDR3 loop reads CASSPLAGGRNEQFF. The DNA of the CDR3 is TGTGCCAGCTCTCCCCTAGCGGGGGGCAGGAATGAGCAGTTCTTC. The full variable domain, with the rest looked up from reference TRBV11-2 and TRBJ2-1, is EAGVAQSPRYKIIEKRQSVAFWCNPISGHATLYWYQQILGQGPKLLIQFQNNGVVDDSQLPKDRFSAERLKGVDSTLKIQPAKLEDSAVYLCASSPLAGGRNEQFFGPGTRLTVL.

On this clone itself: Other DNA sequences in this specimen translate into the identical CDR3. The gene calls are TRBV5-1 and TRBJ2-2; D remains ambiguous. The CDR3 loop spans 14 amino acids. Deletions cut 0 bases from V and 1 base from J, with 4 bases between. Germline CDR1 reads SGHRS; CDR2 reads YFSETQ. The DNA of the CDR3 is TGCGCCAGCAGCTTGGCGGGGAACACCGGGGAGCTGTTTTTT. It codes for CASSLAGNTGELFF. Variable domain in full (rest from reference TRBV5-1 and TRBJ2-2): KAGVTQTPRYLIKTRGQQVTLSCSPISGHRSVSWYQQTPGQGLQFLFEYFSETQRNKGNFPGRFSGRQFSNSRSEMNVSTLELGDSALYLCASSLAGNTGELFFGEGSRLTVL.

This clone was observed a handful of times. In nucleotides, the CDR3 is TGTGCCAGCAGCTTTTTGCTAGCGGGGGGGGAAATCTCCTACAATGAGCAGTTCTTC. It specifies CASSFLLAGGEISYNEQFF. The gene calls are TRBV5-4 and TRBJ2-1; TRBD2 aligns across 12 bases. Germline values: CDR1 SGHNT, CDR2 YYREEE (reference sequence). The CDR3 has 19 residues. V was pared by 2 bases and J by 0 bases, with 9 bases of the junction left unmatched.

V gene TRBV2 combines with J gene TRBJ2-1; 14 nucleotides match TRBD2. The CDR3 loop spans 18 amino acids. The germline V gene has CDR1 SNHLY and CDR2 FYNNEI. With V trimmed by 5 bases and J by 0 bases, 6 bases remained unmatched. CDR3 nucleotide sequence: TGTGCCAGCAGTAGGACTAGCGGGGGGAGGAGCTCCTACAATGAGCAGTTCTTC. This codes for CASSRTSGGRSSYNEQFF.

CDR3 sequence: CASSSGPGQGALQFF. The CDR3, as DNA: TGTGCCAGCAGTTCCGGGCCGGGACAGGGGGCATTGCAGTTCTTC. The chain has TRBV27 and TRBJ2-1, with TRBD1 matching 12 bases. CDR3 length equals 15 residues. The junction had 10 bases not matched to a gene; V was cut back by 4 bases and J by 12 bases. CDR1 is MNHEY and CDR2 is SMNVEV in the germline V gene (reference sequence).

CDR3 amino acids: CASSLGGFGYTF. The CDR3 DNA sequence: TGTGCCAGCAGTCTAGGGGGCTTTGGCTACACCTTC. The J gene is TRBJ1-2, the V gene TRBV12-3 or TRBV12-4, with 7 bases that match TRBD1. With V trimmed by 5 bases and J by 7 bases, 4 bases remained unmatched. The length of the CDR3 is 12 residues.

This chain connects TRBV15 to TRBJ2-3; 10 bases map to TRBD1. CDR1 and CDR2 from the germline V gene are LNHNV and YYDKDF (reference sequence). The ends lost 11 bases at V and 2 bases at J; junction bases unmatched: 7. The CDR3 sequence is 14 residues long. CDR3 protein: CAAGTGDFTDTQYF. The CDR3 DNA reads as TGTGCCGCTGGGACAGGGGACTTCACAGATACGCAGTATTTT.

The chain links TRBV6-1 to TRBJ1-1, with D possibly matching TRBD1 (5 bases). CDR3 length equals 15 residues. Trimming removed 2 bases from V and 5 bases from J, with 15 bases in between. From germline, CDR1 is MNHNS and CDR2 SASEGT. In DNA, the CDR3 is TGTGCCAGCAGTGAAACTCTGGGACGGGGGACTGAAGCTTTCTTT. Its translation is CASSETLGRGTEAFF.

The chain has TRBV3-1 (or the pseudogene TRBV3-2) and TRBJ2-7; unclear D gene. V was clipped by 0 bases and J by 2 bases, with 11 bases between them. This CDR3 region has 15 residues. Per germline, CDR1 LGHDT and CDR2 YNNKEL (reference sequence). The CDR3 nucleotides are TGTGCCAGCAGCCAAGAGGCAGGTTTACCCTACGAGCAGTACTTC. Translation: CASSQEAGLPYEQYF.

V is TRBV10-3 and J is TRBJ2-2; D might be TRBD2 (6 bases). V lost 6 bases to trimming and J lost 2 bases, with 10 bases between them. The CDR3 has 14 residues. Per germline, CDR1 ENHRY and CDR2 SYGVKD. CDR3 sequence: CAIRAGTNTGELFF. In DNA form, the CDR3 reads TGTGCCATCAGAGCCGGGACTAACACCGGGGAGCTGTTTTTT.

This chain links TRBV5-1 with TRBJ2-7, with D possibly matching TRBD2 (6 bases). Trimming pared 0 bases from V and 3 bases from J, leaving 10 bases between. CDR3 length equals 14 residues. In germline, CDR1 is SGHRS, CDR2 YFSETQ. The CDR3: CASSLERGGYEQYF. The CDR3 DNA reads as TGCGCCAGCAGCTTGGAAAGGGGAGGCTACGAGCAGTACTTC.

The chain couples TRBV4-1 to TRBJ1-2, with 9 positions matching TRBD1. Germline trimming cut 2 bases from V and 7 bases from J; bases unmatched to any gene: 11. The CDR3 contains 16 residues. Germline-derived CDR1 and CDR2 are MGHRA and YSYEKL. The CDR3 loop reads CASSQPTGGSSGGYTF. The CDR3 region has the DNA TGCGCCAGCAGCCAACCCACAGGGGGCTCCAGCGGTGGCTACACCTTC.

This chain joins TRBV9 and TRBJ1-4; the D gene is possibly TRBD1 (6 bases). Germline loops: CDR1 SGDLS, CDR2 YYNGEE. This CDR3 comprises 15 residues. Trimming removed 3 bases from V and 0 bases from J, with 9 bases in between. In nucleotides, the CDR3 is TGTGCCAGCAGCGCTACAGGGACAACTAATGAAAAACTGTTTTTT. Its translation: CASSATGTTNEKLFF.

This clone was recorded only once. The V call is TRBV5-1, the J call TRBJ2-7; 9 bases align to TRBD1. V gave up 4 bases and J gave up 2 bases; unmatched junction bases: 7. The length of the CDR3 is 15 residues. Germline V gene lookup returns CDR1 SGHRS and CDR2 YFSETQ. The CDR3 DNA is TGCGCCAGCAGCAGAGGGACAGGGTTTACCTACGAGCAGTACTTC. It encodes CASSRGTGFTYEQYF.

The table lists this clone with a count of one. The genes are TRBV7-2 and TRBJ2-1; D is possibly TRBD1 (5 bases). Trimming stripped 5 bases from V and 5 bases from J, with 13 bases between. The CDR3 contains 14 residues. The germline gives CDR1 SGHTA, CDR2 FQGNSA. In DNA, the CDR3 is TGTGCCAGCAGCAAACTCGACAGCCACAATGAGCAGTTCTTC. It encodes CASSKLDSHNEQFF.

The chain carries TRBV3-1 (or the pseudogene TRBV3-2) and TRBJ1-3; D is ambiguous. This CDR3 has 13 residues. V was cut by 4 bases and J by 4 bases, with 8 bases left in between. From germline, CDR1 is LGHDT and CDR2 YNNKEL (reference sequence). The CDR3 is CASSRRMGNTIYF. The CDR3 DNA reads as TGTGCCAGCAGCCGGCGGATGGGAAACACCATATATTTT.

J is TRBJ1-6 and V is TRBV3-1 (or the pseudogene TRBV3-2), with D perhaps TRBD1 (5 bases). There are 13 residues in the CDR3. CDR1 and CDR2 from the germline V gene are LGHDT and YNNKEL (reference sequence). V was cut by 6 bases and J by 8 bases, with 11 bases left in between. Here the CDR3 DNA reads TGTGCCAGCAGACAGGCGGGGCATTCACCCCTCCACTTT. Its translation: CASRQAGHSPLHF.

V usage is TRBV11-2 and J usage is TRBJ2-5; D gene uncertain. Per germline, CDR1 SGHAT and CDR2 FQNNGV. This CDR3 comprises 16 residues. Trimming left V 1 base short and J 4 bases short, with 16 bases between. CDR3 DNA: TGTGCCAGCAGCTTAGGGCGTTCGTTAGCAACAGAGACCCAGTACTTC. It codes for CASSLGRSLATETQYF.

The rearrangement uses TRBV7-9 and TRBJ1-5; 9 nucleotides match TRBD1. Trimming removed 1 base from V and 4 bases from J; junction bases left unmatched: 2. Germline-derived CDR1 and CDR2 are SEHNR and FQNEAQ (reference sequence). The CDR3 runs to 15 residues. This CDR3 is CASSLGTGENQPQHF. CDR3 nucleotides: TGTGCCAGCAGCTTAGGGACAGGGGAAAATCAGCCCCAGCATTTT. Full variable domain (outside the CDR3, taken from reference TRBV7-9 and TRBJ1-5): DTGVSQNPRHKITKRGQNVTFRCDPISEHNRLYWYRQTLGQGPEFLTYFQNEAQLEKSRLLSDRFSAERPKGSFSTLEIQRTEQGDSAMYLCASSLGTGENQPQHFGDGTRLSIL.

The CDR3 coding sequence is TGTGCCAGTAGTAAAGACAGGGGTAATTCACCCCTCCACTTT. Its translation: CASSKDRGNSPLHF. The chain combines TRBV19 with TRBJ1-6; 8 bases are shared with TRBD1. V trimming: 4 bases; J trimming: 6 bases; junction bases outside the gene matches: 2. CDR1 is LNHDA and CDR2 is SQIVND in the germline V gene (reference sequence). The CDR3 runs 14 residues.

The chain has TRBV5-1 and TRBJ1-2; 8 nucleotides align to TRBD1. CDR3 length: 14 amino acids. Losses at the gene ends were 4 bases for V and 8 bases for J; bases not matched to a gene: 10. The germline V gene encodes CDR1 SGHRS and CDR2 YFSETQ. The CDR3 here is CASSRGQGRGGYTF. CDR3 nucleotides: TGCGCCAGCAGCCGCGGACAGGGTAGAGGAGGCTACACCTTC.

The chain carries TRBV5-4 and TRBJ1-2; 8 bases match TRBD1. The CDR3 has 14 amino acids. Trimming took 6 bases from V and 0 from J; bases not matched to a gene: 4. Germline V gene data show CDR1 as SGHNT and CDR2 as YYREEE (reference sequence). Written as DNA, the CDR3 is TGTGCCAGCACCAGACAGGGGCCTAACTATGGCTACACCTTC. It codes for CASTRQGPNYGYTF. Based on the CDR3 plus reference TRBV5-4 and TRBJ1-2, the full variable domain is ETGVTQSPTHLIKTRGQQVTLRCSSQSGHNTVSWYQQALGQGPQFIFQYYREEENGRGNFPPRFSGLQFPNYSSELNVNALELDDSALYLCASTRQGPNYGYTFGSGTRLTVV.